The clone carrying this T cell receptor (beta chain) was observed at least ten times. Its target is not known. MiXCR, applied by TCRdb to the 5' RACE reads, yields one record per CDR3 protein. The sample carries about 690,000 distinct CDR3 sequences, 5.5% to 6.5% recorded once. This sample is drawn from a study of identical twins. Study-wide points: An excess of low generation probability was shown by twin-shared out-of-frame alpha sequences.

Trimming cost V 5 bases and J 5 bases, with 7 bases left between them. The CDR3 consists of 12 residues. Germline loops: CDR1 MNHEY, CDR2 SVGAGI. The sequence derives from a man between 18 and 29 years old in good health. The chain combines TRBV6-5 with TRBJ1-5; D is ambiguous. Material for sequencing was naive T cells sorted from blood. CDR3 nucleotide sequence: TGTGCCAGCAGTAACGGCCATCAGCCCCAGCATTTT. Its translation is CASSNGHQPQHF.